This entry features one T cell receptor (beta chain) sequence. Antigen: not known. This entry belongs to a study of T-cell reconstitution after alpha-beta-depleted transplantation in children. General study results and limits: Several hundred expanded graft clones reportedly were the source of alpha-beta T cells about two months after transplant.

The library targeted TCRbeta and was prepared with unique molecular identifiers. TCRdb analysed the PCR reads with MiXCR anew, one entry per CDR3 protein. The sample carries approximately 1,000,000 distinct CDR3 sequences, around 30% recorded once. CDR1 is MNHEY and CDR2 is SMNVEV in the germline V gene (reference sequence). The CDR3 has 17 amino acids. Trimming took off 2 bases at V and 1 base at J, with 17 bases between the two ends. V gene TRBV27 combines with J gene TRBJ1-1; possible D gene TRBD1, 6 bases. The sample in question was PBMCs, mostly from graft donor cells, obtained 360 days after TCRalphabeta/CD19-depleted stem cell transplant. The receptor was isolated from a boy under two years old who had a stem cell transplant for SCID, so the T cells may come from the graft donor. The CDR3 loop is CASSLNPRQVRNTEAFF. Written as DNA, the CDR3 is TGTGCCAGCAGTTTAAACCCGAGACAGGTCAGGAACACTGAAGCTTTCTTT.